Below are 22 T cell receptor beta chains sequenced from a single sample in a study of blood T cells in healthy people across ages. The authors ran a second PCR of about 6 to 11 cycles using a sample-barcoded 5' primer and a J-beta primer mix. TCRdb recomputed calls from the 5' RACE reads with MiXCR, one row per CDR3 protein. The top ten clones hold roughly 6.3% of a sample with about 1.4 million distinct CDR3 sequences, 55% to 75% of them seen once. Material: blood. All receptors derive from a man younger than 35 in good health.

The sample holds a few counts of this clonotype. This chain links TRBV7-2 with TRBJ2-7; TRBD2 agrees at 10 bases. CDR1 and CDR2 (germline): SGHTA, FQGNSA. J gave up 1 base and V 2 bases, and 8 bases lay outside the gene matches. The CDR3 runs to 17 residues. The CDR3 here is CASSLLAGGHESYEQYF. Here the CDR3 DNA reads TGTGCCAGCAGCTTATTAGCGGGGGGCCACGAATCCTACGAGCAGTACTTC.

This clonotype was picked up a small number of times. This chain links TRBV29-1 with TRBJ2-7, with 8 bases identical to TRBD1. This CDR3 contains 14 residues. Germline V CDR1 and CDR2: SQVTM, ANQGSEA. The ends lost 6 bases at V and 2 bases at J; junction bases unmatched: 9. CDR3 sequence (DNA): TGCAGCGTATCCGGACAGGGTGCCGCCTACGAGCAGTACTTC. Its protein is CSVSGQGAAYEQYF.

A single count supports this clonotype. The rearrangement links TRBV5-1 to TRBJ1-2; D gene uncertain. The CDR3 consists of 11 residues. V lost 7 bases to trimming and J lost 3 bases, with 7 bases between them. Germline lookup yields CDR1 SGHRS and CDR2 YFSETQ. Written as DNA, the CDR3 is TGCGCCAGCTTCGGCGACTATGGCTACACCTTC. Translating gives CASFGDYGYTF.

This clonotype was recorded a few times. This chain links TRBV10-3 with TRBJ2-3; the D gene is possibly TRBD2 (6 bases). The CDR3 has 14 amino acids. Germline V CDR1 and CDR2: ENHRY, SYGVKD. Trimming shortened V by 4 bases and J by 5 bases, and 13 bases separated the two germline ends. The CDR3 coding sequence is TGTGCCATCAGTGTGGACTTGGGAGGAGATACGCAGTATTTT. This codes for CAISVDLGGDTQYF.

CDR3 protein: CASSPRQNEQYF. As DNA, the CDR3 is TGTGCCAGCTCCCCAAGACAGAACGAGCAGTACTTC. This sequence joins TRBV18 and TRBJ2-5, with D possibly being TRBD1 (5 bases). The end of the DNA aligns better with TRBJ2-7, so the J call may be wrong. Germline values: CDR1 KGHSH, CDR2 LQKENI. This CDR3 is 12 amino acids long.

V usage is TRBV27 and J usage is TRBJ2-3; D perhaps matches TRBD1 (5 bases). Trimming removed 8 bases at V and 2 bases at J, with 20 bases between. The length of the CDR3 is 16 residues. The germline V gene has CDR1 MNHEY and CDR2 SMNVEV (reference sequence). The CDR3 region is CASFSPGSTVTDTQYF. The CDR3 DNA follows: TGTGCCAGCTTTTCCCCAGGGTCTACCGTCACAGATACGCAGTATTTT.

The rearrangement joins TRBV7-2 to TRBJ2-3; possibly TRBD2 for D (5 bases). In germline, CDR1 is SGHTA, CDR2 FQGNSA. CDR3 length: 12 residues. V was cut by 5 bases and J by 7 bases, with 10 bases left in between. CDR3: CASSALAHTQYF. DNA of the CDR3: TGTGCCAGCAGCGCTCTAGCACATACGCAGTATTTT.

The rearrangement uses TRBV2 and TRBJ1-2; 7 nucleotides line up with TRBD1. V was clipped by 6 bases and J by 0 bases; unmatched bases: 4. The CDR3 is 14 amino acids. Germline values: CDR1 SNHLY, CDR2 FYNNEI. The CDR3 spells CASREQGTNYGYTF. CDR3 nucleotide sequence: TGTGCCAGCAGGGAACAGGGGACTAACTATGGCTACACCTTC.

V and J are TRBV4-3 and TRBJ1-5; the D is unclear. The CDR3 runs 13 residues. V lost 3 bases and J lost 1, with 4 bases in between. Germline loops: CDR1 LGHNA, CDR2 YSLEER. This CDR3 is CASSQTSNQPQHF. The CDR3 region has the DNA TGCGCCAGCAGCCAGACAAGCAATCAGCCCCAGCATTTT.

This clonotype came up a few times. This chain joins TRBV20-1 and TRBJ2-7; D may be TRBD1 or TRBD2 (5 bases each). Trimming stripped 4 bases from V and 3 bases from J, with 16 bases between. CDR1 and CDR2 (germline): DFQATT, SNEGSKA (reference sequence). The CDR3 is 14 residues long. CDR3 sequence reads: CSATGWGPYYEQYF. Written as DNA, the CDR3 is TGCAGTGCTACAGGATGGGGACCTTACTACGAGCAGTACTTC.

V and J are TRBV7-8 and TRBJ2-3, with D perhaps TRBD2 (5 bases). CDR3 size: 16 residues. The germline V gene has CDR1 SGHVS and CDR2 FQNEAQ. V lost 2 bases to trimming and J lost 4 bases, with 16 bases between them. For the CDR3, the DNA is TGTGCCAGCAGCTTATGGCCCGGAGGAACCGCAGATACGCAGTATTTT. Translated, it gives CASSLWPGGTADTQYF.

The CDR3 DNA reads as TGTGCCAGCAGCCTCCACACAGGGAAGATATACGAGCAGTACTTC. This encodes CASSLHTGKIYEQYF. The chain combines TRBV6-5 with TRBJ2-7; TRBD1 is a possible D gene (6 bases). The CDR3 covers 15 residues. The germline V gene encodes CDR1 MNHEY and CDR2 SVGAGI. The ends were cut back, 6 bases at V and 4 bases at J, with 19 bases in the middle.

V gene TRBV14 combines with J gene TRBJ1-6; 7 nucleotides agree with TRBD1. J gave up 3 bases and V 4 bases, and 6 bases lay outside the gene matches. CDR1 is SGHDN, CDR2 FVKESK, per germline. The CDR3 is 16 amino acids. CDR3 in amino acids: CASSRVGQDYNSPLHF. The CDR3 nucleotides read TGTGCCAGCAGCCGGGTCGGACAGGACTATAATTCACCCCTCCACTTT. The whole variable domain, remainder taken from reference TRBV14 and TRBJ1-6, is EAGVTQFPSHSVIEKGQTVTLRCDPISGHDNLYWYRRVMGKEIKFLLHFVKESKQDESGMPNNRFLAERTGGTYSTLKVQPAELEDSGVYFCASSRVGQDYNSPLHFGNGTRLTVT.

The V and J genes are TRBV7-8 and TRBJ2-3; possibly TRBD1 for D (5 bases). CDR1 and CDR2 from the germline V gene are SGHVS and FQNEAQ. The V and J ends lost 3 bases and 0 bases respectively, with 13 bases between them. The CDR3 length is 16 residues. CDR3 amino acids: CASSFVSGHSTDTQYF. For the CDR3, the DNA is TGTGCCAGCAGCTTTGTGTCAGGACACAGCACAGATACGCAGTATTTT.

The rearrangement joins TRBV9 to TRBJ2-5; 7 bases agree with TRBD2. The V and J ends lost 3 bases and 5 bases, in that order; junction bases with no gene match: 7. Germline-derived CDR1 and CDR2 are SGDLS and YYNGEE. This CDR3 region has 14 residues. In nucleotides, the CDR3 is TGTGCCAGCAGCGGACTCCAGGGAGGGGAGACCCAGTACTTC. It translates to CASSGLQGGETQYF.

Many counts were recorded for this clonotype. V usage is TRBV29-1 and J usage is TRBJ2-3; D is possibly TRBD1 (5 bases). Germline V gene lookup returns CDR1 SQVTM and CDR2 ANQGSEA. This CDR3 comprises 15 residues. Trimming pared 3 bases from V and 1 base from J, leaving 14 bases between. The CDR3 nucleotides read TGCAGCGTTGAGAGGCAGGGATCAGGCACAGATACGCAGTATTTT. Translation: CSVERQGSGTDTQYF.

The rearrangement uses TRBV2 and TRBJ2-1; 8 bases are shared with TRBD1. The ends lost 7 bases at V and 0 bases at J; junction bases unmatched: 8. Germline CDR1 reads SNHLY; CDR2 reads FYNNEI. The CDR3 totals 16 residues. Here the CDR3 DNA reads TGTGCCAGCATCCCCGACAGGGGTAGCTCCTACAATGAGCAGTTCTTC. Amino acid sequence: CASIPDRGSSYNEQFF.

CDR3 region: CASPRPGSDNEQFF. The CDR3 region has the DNA TGTGCCAGCCCCAGACCCGGATCTGACAATGAGCAGTTCTTC. V is TRBV6-1 and J is TRBJ2-1; D gene unclear. Looked up from germline, CDR1 is MNHNS and CDR2 is SASEGT. The CDR3 is made up of 14 amino acids. Trimming stripped 8 bases from V and 5 bases from J, with 16 bases between.

The V gene is TRBV10-3, the J gene TRBJ2-3, with 9 bases that match TRBD2. Germline values: CDR1 ENHRY, CDR2 SYGVKD. The CDR3 covers 13 residues. The J segment lost 2 bases and the V segment lost 7 bases, leaving 1 base of the junction unmatched. The CDR3, as DNA: TGTGCCATCACTAGCGGGAACACAGATACGCAGTATTTT. Amino acid sequence: CAITSGNTDTQYF.

This clonotype was picked up a small number of times. The chain recombines TRBV18 with TRBJ2-5; TRBD1 is a possible D gene (5 bases). V shed 3 bases and J shed 3 bases, with 11 bases lying between them. CDR1 is KGHSH and CDR2 is LQKENI in the germline V gene. CDR3 length: 14 residues. CDR3 protein: CASSPAGHKETQYF. The CDR3 DNA sequence: TGTGCCAGCTCACCGGCAGGGCATAAAGAGACCCAGTACTTC.

Comment on this clonotype: A much larger clone differs by one base, so this may be a read error. This chain uses TRBV27 with TRBJ1-3, with D maybe TRBD1 (6 bases). The germline gives CDR1 MNHEY, CDR2 SMNVEV (reference sequence). The CDR3 is 14 residues long. The CDR3 DNA is TGTGCCAGCAGTTTTGGGGGCCCTGGAGACACCATATATTTT. This codes for CASSFGGPGDTIYF.

This clonotype was seen once. The chain recombines TRBV27 with TRBJ1-1; D perhaps matches TRBD1 (5 bases). The CDR3 contains 14 residues. The V gene lost 5 bases and the J gene lost 4 bases, with 14 bases spanning the gap. In germline, CDR1 is MNHEY, CDR2 SMNVEV (reference sequence). The CDR3 DNA reads as TGTGCCAGCAGTACCCCGGGGGGGTTCACTGAAGCTTTCTTT. Its translation: CASSTPGGFTEAFF.